This TCR beta chain was identified in a study of OX40 agonist ivuxolimab in advanced cancers. Study context: Males comprised roughly four fifths of the group, whose mean age was about 61 years (range roughly 20 to 90).

This CDR3 spans 14 amino acids. V was pared by 10 bases and J by 5 bases, with 19 bases between. The germline CDR1 and CDR2 sequences are MNHEY and SMNVEV (reference sequence). Samples were taken at baseline and on day 1 of cycles 4 and 7. Assay used: immunoSEQ multiplex PCR; TCRdb lists only in-frame clones, some missing. The repertoire holds 50,000 to 65,000 clones, nearly 95% seen once, with 20% to 30% in the top ten. This TCR was recovered from an adult with an advanced solid tumor such as melanoma, head and neck, liver or kidney cancer. Material: CD4+ or CD8+ T cells sorted from blood, obtained in a trial of the OX40 agonist ivuxolimab. The V call is TRBV27, the J call TRBJ2-3; D tentatively reads TRBD1 or TRBD2 (5 bases each). In nucleotides, the CDR3 is TGTGCCACCCGACCGGGACCGTCACAAGATACGCAGTATTTT. It is translated as CATRPGPSQDTQYF.